This passage covers 21 T cell receptor beta chains from one sample sequenced in a study of regulatory T cells in long-lasting Graves disease listed by TCRdb under 2021. Taken with the paper, the label for time point translates to: newly diagnosed GD, antithyroid drugs for less than 3 months. For both TCR sequencing and RNA sequencing, RNA was extracted from PBMCs in TRIzol. The library was built by means of multiplex PCR. The run used an Illumina HiSeq 4000. CDR3 regions were amplified by Arm-PCR with iRepertoire HTBI primers to construct TCR beta libraries. TCRdb reprocessing: public reads trimmed at Q25 with fastp, clones called with MiXCR, in-frame beta chains kept. Each entry merges the rows of one CDR3 protein and shows their most common DNA and genes. The sample yields about 450,000 distinct CDR3 sequences; about 14% were counted once. Jointly, the top ten make up more than 15% of the sample.

Another study also made use of these data, one on T cells in Graves' hyperthyroidism and ophthalmopathy.

The starting material was peripheral blood mononuclear cells (PBMCs), obtained at new diagnosis, from a patient treated with antithyroid drugs. The receptors shown here come from a woman in her 50s with Graves disease. Donor details come from another sample of the same person, matched by shared clones.

The sample holds many counts of this clonotype. DNA for the CDR3: TGTGCCAGCAGCTTATTCCTGAACACTGAAGCTTTCTTT. Translation gives CASSLFLNTEAFF. The chain employs TRBV7-3 and TRBJ1-1, with D unresolved. The V gene lost 2 bases and the J gene lost 0 bases, with 4 bases spanning the gap. Per germline, CDR1 SGHTA and CDR2 FQGTGA. The CDR3 loop spans 13 amino acids.

This clonotype was counted a few times. Here the CDR3 reads CSARRSRTSGRDYYNEQFF. CDR3 bases: TGCAGTGCGCGAAGGAGTCGTACTAGCGGGAGGGATTACTACAATGAGCAGTTCTTC. This chain joins TRBV20-1 and TRBJ2-1; 13 bases map to TRBD2. The CDR3 consists of 19 residues. Germline V gene data show CDR1 as DFQATT and CDR2 as SNEGSKA (reference sequence). Trimming removed 6 bases from V and 3 bases from J; junction bases left unmatched: 17.

This clonotype has just a few counts. V usage is TRBV24-1 and J usage is TRBJ2-6, with D possibly being TRBD2 (5 bases). The CDR3 extends over 15 amino acids. The V end was cut by 3 bases, the J end by 4 bases, with 9 bases between. The germline V gene has CDR1 KGHDR and CDR2 SFDVKD. The CDR3 here is CATSDPGLGANVLTF. DNA of the CDR3: TGTGCCACCAGTGATCCGGGGTTAGGGGCCAACGTCCTGACTTTC.

This clonotype was found many times. This chain joins TRBV7-9 and TRBJ1-1; D is undetermined. V lost 5 bases to trimming and J lost 5 bases, with 9 bases between them. Germline CDR1 and CDR2: SEHNR and FQNEAQ (reference sequence). The CDR3 is 12 residues long. CDR3 nucleotide sequence: TGTGCCAGCAGCCCGGTTCATACTGAAGCTTTCTTT. This sequence encodes CASSPVHTEAFF.

This clonotype was seen a few times. This chain connects TRBV7-9 to TRBJ2-1; TRBD1 aligns across 8 bases. The CDR3 length is 13 residues. Germline V gene data show CDR1 as SEHNR and CDR2 as FQNEAQ (reference sequence). The ends lost 5 bases at V and 5 bases at J; junction bases unmatched: 2. Written as DNA, the CDR3 is TGTGCCAGCAGCAGACAGGGGAACAATGAGCAGTTCTTC. Translated, it gives CASSRQGNNEQFF.

This clonotype occurred a few times. V gene TRBV5-4 combines with J gene TRBJ1-1, with a possible D match to TRBD1 (5 bases). The germline V gene encodes CDR1 SGHNT and CDR2 YYREEE (reference sequence). V was trimmed by 0 bases and J by 5 bases, leaving 11 bases between them. This CDR3 region has 14 residues. The CDR3 reads CASSLAGLGTEAFF. CDR3 DNA: TGTGCCAGCAGCTTGGCGGGACTCGGAACTGAAGCTTTCTTT.

Only a few counts were recorded for this clonotype. This sequence joins TRBV19 and TRBJ1-5; D remains ambiguous. The CDR3 covers 15 residues. Germline V gene data show CDR1 as LNHDA and CDR2 as SQIVND (reference sequence). V gave up 5 bases and J gave up 3 bases, with 14 bases separating them. The CDR3 DNA is TGTGCCAGTAGTTTTGATCCAGCGCCCAATCAGCCCCAGCATTTT. Protein: CASSFDPAPNQPQHF.

In this sample, this clonotype turned up a few times. The rearrangement joins TRBV12-3 or TRBV12-4 to TRBJ1-6; 7 bases align to TRBD1. The CDR3 covers 14 residues. Losses at the gene ends were 1 base for V and 9 bases for J; bases not matched to a gene: 3. For the CDR3, the DNA is TGTGCCAGCAGTTTAGGGACAGGTAGTTCACCCCTCCACTTT. Translated, it gives CASSLGTGSSPLHF.

This clonotype came up many times. The rearrangement joins TRBV2 to TRBJ2-1; TRBD2 is a possible D gene (6 bases). There are 15 residues in the CDR3. From germline, CDR1 is SNHLY and CDR2 FYNNEI. V lost 4 bases, J lost 4 bases, and 14 bases lay in between. In DNA, the CDR3 is TGTGCCAGCAGTGTGCGGGGACCGCCATACAATGAGCAGTTCTTC. It specifies CASSVRGPPYNEQFF.

This clonotype was seen at least ten times. V gene TRBV28 combines with J gene TRBJ1-4; no firm D call. The CDR3 loop spans 14 amino acids. V was clipped by 3 bases and J by 6 bases, with 11 bases between them. Germline lookup yields CDR1 MDHEN and CDR2 SYDVKM. CDR3 nucleotide sequence: TGTGCCAGCAGTTTTCGGTCCGCTCATGAAAAACTGTTTTTT. Its translation is CASSFRSAHEKLFF.

The chain carries TRBV7-8 and TRBJ2-2; 12 bases line up with TRBD1. Germline trimming cut 5 bases from V and 7 bases from J; bases unmatched to any gene: 11. Looked up from germline, CDR1 is SGHVS and CDR2 is FQNEAQ. This CDR3 contains 17 residues. CDR3 bases: TGTGCCAGCAGCAGTCCGGGACAGGGGGCTTGGGTCGGGGAGCTGTTTTTT. Encoded protein: CASSSPGQGAWVGELFF.

In its sample, this clonotype was seen many times. This rearrangement joins TRBV6-1 to TRBJ2-3; no clear D gene. The CDR3 is made up of 13 amino acids. From germline, CDR1 is MNHNS and CDR2 SASEGT. The V end was cut by 7 bases, the J end by 1 base, with 9 bases between. Written as DNA, the CDR3 is TGTGCCAGCATCATTACGGGCACAGATACGCAGTATTTT. As protein: CASIITGTDTQYF.

This clonotype was picked up many times. The V gene is TRBV20-1, the J gene TRBJ2-7; possible D gene TRBD2, 6 bases. Germline V gives CDR1 DFQATT, CDR2 SNEGSKA (reference sequence). The CDR3 extends over 13 amino acids. V lost 3 bases and J lost 7, with 16 bases in between. The DNA for the CDR3 is TGCAGTGCTAGGAAACGGGAGAGGGGAGAGCAGTACTTC. It is translated as CSARKRERGEQYF.

This clonotype has ten or more counts. J is TRBJ2-5 and V is TRBV6-1; no definite D call. The CDR3 consists of 12 residues. V lost 4 bases, J lost 1 base, and 4 bases lay in between. CDR1 MNHNS and CDR2 SASEGT come from the germline V gene. Here the CDR3 reads CASSVPQETQYF. The CDR3, as DNA: TGTGCCAGCAGTGTCCCCCAAGAGACCCAGTACTTC.

This clonotype came up many times. The chain joins TRBV5-1 to TRBJ2-7; 12 bases line up with TRBD2. Trimming cost V 5 bases and J 3 bases; bases outside gene matches: 3. Germline CDR1 and CDR2: SGHRS and YFSETQ. The CDR3 totals 14 residues. Here the CDR3 DNA reads TGCGCCAGCAGGTTGACTAGCGGGAGCTACGAGCAGTACTTC. It encodes CASRLTSGSYEQYF.

The chain carries TRBV6-1 and TRBJ2-1, with D unclear. Trimming stripped 6 bases from V and 0 bases from J, with 15 bases between. The CDR3 runs to 16 residues. Germline V gene sequence: CDR1 MNHNS, CDR2 SASEGT. CDR3 sequence (DNA): TGTGCCAGCAGCCCACCGACACCCAGCTCCTACAATGAGCAGTTCTTC. Translating gives CASSPPTPSSYNEQFF.

This clonotype was recorded at least ten times. J is TRBJ2-3 and V is TRBV18; 15 nucleotides align to TRBD2. After removal of 1 base from V and 4 bases from J, the junction contained 9 bases not matched to a gene. The CDR3 length is 19 residues. CDR1 is KGHSH and CDR2 is LQKENI in the germline V gene. The CDR3: CASSPRTSGRAVFADTQYF. The CDR3 DNA follows: TGTGCCAGCTCACCACGGACTAGCGGGAGGGCCGTATTCGCAGATACGCAGTATTTT.

This clonotype was picked up many times. The chain couples TRBV2 to TRBJ1-6; D perhaps matches TRBD1 (6 bases). Germline CDR1 and CDR2: SNHLY and FYNNEI. The CDR3 is 17 residues long. The V end lost 2 bases, the J end lost 6 bases, and 17 bases lay between the germline ends. The CDR3 DNA reads TGTGCCAGCAGTGAACCCCCACAGGGTTGGAGTAATTCACCCCTCCACTTT. This gives the protein CASSEPPQGWSNSPLHF.

There are many counts of this clonotype. The chain is built from TRBV20-1 and TRBJ2-1; 11 bases align to TRBD2. The germline V gene encodes CDR1 DFQATT and CDR2 SNEGSKA (reference sequence). The ends lost 1 base at V and 4 bases at J; junction bases unmatched: 6. The CDR3 extends over 16 amino acids. In nucleotides, the CDR3 is TGCAGTGCTAGAGGACTAGCGGGAAACCTTTACAATGAGCAGTTCTTC. Its translation: CSARGLAGNLYNEQFF.

In this sample, this clonotype turned up many times. The chain links TRBV7-9 to TRBJ2-6; D gene ambiguous. V was trimmed by 1 base and J by 0 bases, leaving 10 bases between them. Germline V CDR1 and CDR2: SEHNR, FQNEAQ (reference sequence). The CDR3 loop spans 17 amino acids. In nucleotides, the CDR3 is TGTGCCAGCAGCTTAGTGGTCAGATTCTCTGGGGCCAACGTCCTGACTTTC. As protein: CASSLVVRFSGANVLTF.

This clonotype was counted ten times or more. The chain recombines TRBV28 with TRBJ1-2; 10 bases are shared with TRBD1. CDR3 size: 16 residues. The germline V gene has CDR1 MDHEN and CDR2 SYDVKM. The V gene end was trimmed by 6 bases and the J gene end by 1 base; junction bases not matched to a gene: 8. CDR3 sequence (DNA): TGTGCCAGCAGGAGACAGGGGGCTGGATTTAACTATGGCTACACCTTC. Translation: CASRRQGAGFNYGYTF.